Following are 16 T cell receptor beta chains from one sample sequenced in a study of OX40 agonist ivuxolimab in advanced cancers. The method was immunoSEQ multiplex PCR; TCRdb's version includes in-frame clones alone and lacks a portion of them. The sample includes about 60,000 clones, 85% to 90% seen only once; the top ten take over 6%. The material was CD4+ or CD8+ T cells sorted from blood, obtained in a trial of the OX40 agonist ivuxolimab. The receptors were gathered from an adult with an advanced solid tumor such as melanoma, head and neck, liver or kidney cancer.

The chain joins TRBV9 to TRBJ1-1, with D possibly being TRBD1 (5 bases). CDR3 length: 16 residues. Trimming pared 4 bases from V and 0 bases from J, leaving 16 bases between. CDR1 SGDLS and CDR2 YYNGEE come from the germline V gene. The chain's CDR3 is CASSKDRGPMNTEAFF. As DNA, the CDR3 is TGTGCCAGCAGCAAGGATAGGGGCCCTATGAACACTGAAGCTTTCTTT. Drawing the rest from reference TRBV9 and TRBJ1-1, the complete variable domain is DSGVTQTPKHLITATGQRVTLRCSPRSGDLSVYWYQQSLDQGLQFLIQYYNGEERAKGNILERFSAQQFPDLHSELNLSSLELGDSALYFCASSKDRGPMNTEAFFGQGTRLTVV.

This clone was recorded a few times. This chain connects TRBV28 to TRBJ1-1; D is undetermined. V lost 6 bases, J lost 0 bases, and 5 bases lay in between. The CDR3 loop spans 12 amino acids. Germline CDR1 and CDR2: MDHEN and SYDVKM. The CDR3 here is CASSLMNTEAFF. The CDR3, as DNA: TGTGCCAGCAGCTTAATGAACACTGAAGCTTTCTTT.

CDR3 in DNA: TGCGCCAGCAGCCACAAATCAGTCCCGAAGGACAGGGGAAGGGAAGGCTACACCTTC. It yields the protein CASSHKSVPKDRGREGYTF. The chain uses TRBV5-1 and TRBJ1-2; 9 nucleotides match TRBD1. The CDR3 runs to 19 residues. The germline V gene has CDR1 SGHRS and CDR2 YFSETQ. With V trimmed by 4 bases and J by 8 bases, 24 bases remained unmatched.

This chain uses TRBV19 with TRBJ2-5; TRBD1 is a possible D gene (6 bases). The DNA end is a closer match to TRBJ2-7, so the J assignment may be wrong. Per the germline V gene, CDR1 is LNHDA and CDR2 is SQIVND (reference sequence). The CDR3 length is 13 residues. In nucleotides, the CDR3 is TGTGCCAGTAGTAGGGACAATTCCTACGAGCAGTACTTC. Its translation is CASSRDNSYEQYF.

The rearrangement uses TRBV28 and TRBJ2-3; 9 bases fit TRBD1. Trimming cost V 4 bases and J 4 bases; bases outside gene matches: 12. In germline, CDR1 is MDHEN, CDR2 SYDVKM. CDR3 length: 17 residues. The CDR3 loop is CASSYPTGTGLADTQYF. CDR3 nucleotides: TGTGCCAGCAGTTATCCTACCGGGACAGGGCTCGCAGATACGCAGTATTTT. The full variable domain, completed using reference TRBV28 and TRBJ2-3, is DVKVTQSSRYLVKRTGEKVFLECVQDMDHENMFWYRQDPGLGLRLIYFSYDVKMKEKGDIPEGYSVSREKKERFSLILESASTNQTSMYLCASSYPTGTGLADTQYFGPGTRLTVL.

This chain joins TRBV27 and TRBJ2-7, with 8 bases aligning to TRBD2. With V trimmed by 6 bases and J by 3 bases, 4 bases remained unmatched. The CDR3 spans 13 residues. The germline V gene has CDR1 MNHEY and CDR2 SMNVEV (reference sequence). The CDR3 loop is CASSRTSGYEQYF. The CDR3 DNA sequence: TGTGCCAGCAGCCGTACTAGCGGCTACGAGCAGTACTTC.

The chain uses TRBV11-2 and TRBJ2-4; TRBD2 aligns across 14 bases. The CDR3 sequence is 19 residues long. Trimming took 0 bases from V and 2 from J; bases not matched to a gene: 6. The germline gives CDR1 SGHAT, CDR2 FQNNGV. CDR3 DNA sequence: TGTGCCAGCAGCTTAGAAGGGACTAGCGGGAGTTGGACCAAAAACATTCAGTACTTC. Translated: CASSLEGTSGSWTKNIQYF.

J is TRBJ1-4 and V is TRBV19; possible D gene TRBD1, 6 bases. Trimming shortened V by 7 bases and J by 5 bases, and 14 bases separated the two germline ends. CDR1 is LNHDA, CDR2 SQIVND, per germline (reference sequence). The CDR3 has 14 residues. The DNA of the CDR3 is TGTGCCAGTAAAATCAGGGGAGGAAATGAAAAACTGTTTTTT. The encoded protein is CASKIRGGNEKLFF.

The genes are TRBV15 and TRBJ1-5; D is unresolved. CDR1 is LNHNV, CDR2 YYDKDF, per germline (reference sequence). The CDR3 covers 14 residues. Deletions cut 1 base from V and 5 bases from J, with 9 bases between. CDR3 sequence: CATSRGLTDQPQHF. CDR3 DNA: TGTGCCACCAGCAGAGGGCTGACCGATCAGCCCCAGCATTTT.

The rearrangement uses TRBV11-3 and TRBJ2-1, with D maybe TRBD2 (5 bases). Germline loops: CDR1 SGHNT, CDR2 YENEEA. The CDR3 covers 17 residues. V lost 1 base to trimming and J lost 4 bases, with 17 bases between them. The CDR3 loop is CASSLGPKAEPYNEQFF. The DNA for the CDR3 is TGTGCCAGCAGCTTAGGCCCAAAAGCGGAACCTTACAATGAGCAGTTCTTC.

The rearrangement joins TRBV9 to TRBJ2-7; 8 bases fit TRBD2. There are 18 residues in the CDR3. Germline CDR1 reads SGDLS; CDR2 reads YYNGEE. V dropped 4 bases and J dropped 3; count of bases not matched to a gene: 18. The CDR3 sequence: CASSWPGGPLRFDYEQYF. The CDR3 bases are TGTGCCAGCAGCTGGCCGGGGGGGCCCCTACGGTTTGACTACGAGCAGTACTTC.

The rearrangement links TRBV6-1 to TRBJ2-5; TRBD2 might be the D (6 bases). CDR3 length: 14 amino acids. CDR1 MNHNS and CDR2 SASEGT come from the germline V gene. The V and J ends lost 8 bases and 7 bases respectively, with 20 bases between them. CDR3 residues: CASPEWAGKGTQYF. The CDR3 DNA is TGTGCCAGCCCAGAATGGGCGGGGAAGGGGACCCAGTACTTC.

The chain recombines TRBV19 with TRBJ2-5; 8 positions agree with TRBD2. The junction had 11 bases not matched to a gene; V was cut back by 4 bases and J by 4 bases. CDR1 is LNHDA, CDR2 SQIVND, per germline (reference sequence). The CDR3 consists of 16 residues. Written as DNA, the CDR3 is TGTGCCAGTAGTACCCCGAGGAGCGGGAGTAGAGAGACCCAGTACTTC. Its translation: CASSTPRSGSRETQYF.

V usage is TRBV7-2 and J usage is TRBJ2-5; 13 bases are shared with TRBD2. V shed 4 bases, J shed 5 bases, and the junction held 7 bases outside the gene matches. Per the germline V gene, CDR1 is SGHTA and CDR2 is FQGNSA. This CDR3 has 16 residues. The CDR3 here is CASSSGLAGVGETQYF. The CDR3 region has the DNA TGTGCCAGCAGCTCCGGACTAGCGGGAGTTGGGGAGACCCAGTACTTC.

This clone appeared a single time. This rearrangement joins TRBV11-1 to TRBJ2-7; D possibly uses TRBD1 or TRBD2 (6 bases each). Deletions cut 5 bases from V and 2 bases from J, with 16 bases between. This CDR3 contains 15 residues. Germline V lookup: CDR1 SGHAT, CDR2 FQDESV (reference sequence). CDR3 DNA sequence: TGTGCCAGCAGCCCCGGGGGCCTACCCCCCTACGAGCAGTACTTC. This encodes CASSPGGLPPYEQYF.

The chain couples TRBV29-1 to TRBJ2-3; 7 nucleotides agree with TRBD2. J lost 11 bases, V lost 2 bases, and 16 bases had no gene match. The CDR3 sequence is 15 residues long. Germline V gives CDR1 SQVTM, CDR2 ANQGSEA. CDR3 sequence reads: CSVEQAGTSPVGQYF. Written as DNA, the CDR3 is TGCAGCGTTGAACAAGCGGGGACTTCCCCTGTAGGGCAGTATTTT.